Listed here are 4 T cell receptor beta chains from one sample, sequenced in a study of beta chain features in type 1 diabetes. The authors reverse transcribed all of the isolated RNA, so sequencing captured expressed TCRB transcripts. The assay was immunoSEQ multiplex PCR, and TCRdb's table has in-frame clones only and misses some. Of nearly 350,000 clones in the sample, 7% to 10% were seen once. Whole-study results and caveats: Among patients with Type 1 diabetes, TCRB CDR3s were moderately but significantly shorter in every one of the four CD4+ subsets.

No antigen has been assigned to these receptors. Sequencing was performed on central memory CD4+ T cells from blood. Every receptor here comes from a man younger than 40 with type 1 diabetes.

This clone was found a few times. The chain recombines TRBV11-3 with TRBJ2-2, with D possibly TRBD2 on 5 matching bases. V was cut by 1 base and J by 2 bases, with 8 bases left in between. The CDR3 consists of 15 residues. Germline CDR1 and CDR2: SGHNT and YENEEA. As DNA, the CDR3 is TGTGCCAGCAGCTTAGGAGAGGGCAACACCGGGGAGCTGTTTTTT. It codes for CASSLGEGNTGELFF. The variable domain in full, with the rest retrieved from reference TRBV11-3 and TRBJ2-2, is EAGVVQSPRYKIIEKKQPVAFWCNPISGHNTLYWYLQNLGQGPELLIRYENEEAVDDSQLPKDRFSAERLKGVDSTLKIQPAELGDSAVYLCASSLGEGNTGELFFGEGSRLTVL.

This clone appeared a few times. The rearrangement joins TRBV5-4 to TRBJ2-7, with D perhaps TRBD1 (5 bases). The CDR3 spans 15 residues. Trimming stripped 4 bases from V and 4 bases from J, with 18 bases between. Germline CDR1 SGHNT, CDR2 YYREEE (reference sequence). CDR3 loop: CASSLGPGSQYEQYF. DNA of the CDR3: TGTGCCAGCAGCCTGGGGCCAGGGTCTCAATACGAGCAGTACTTC.

This clone was counted a single time. The chain links TRBV6-1 to TRBJ1-2, with 7 bases identical to TRBD1. V lost 5 bases and J lost 5; bases outside the gene matches: 8. Germline loops: CDR1 MNHNS, CDR2 SASEGT. CDR3 length equals 14 residues. CDR3 in DNA: TGTGCCAGCAGTTATAAGGGGGCACGGTATGGCTACACCTTC. This gives the protein CASSYKGARYGYTF.

This clone has just a few counts. J is TRBJ2-6 and V is TRBV4-2, with 12 bases fitting TRBD1. Germline V gene lookup returns CDR1 LGHNA and CDR2 YNFKEQ. Trimming took 4 bases from V and 3 from J; bases not matched to a gene: 10. The CDR3 length is 19 residues. The DNA for the CDR3 is TGTGCCAGCAGCCCGGGGTTGGGACAGGGGGCGAATGGGGCCAACGTCCTGACTTTC. The encoded protein is CASSPGLGQGANGANVLTF.